The 5 T cell receptor beta chains below were found in one sample sequenced in a study of CXCR3-negative and CXCR3-positive naive CD8 T cells. All TRB cDNA libraries came from 5' RACE performed with UMI labels. TCRdb reprocessed the 5' RACE reads, keeping one entry per CDR3 protein, no DNA. The sample holds 30,000 to 40,000 distinct CDR3 sequences. Sample: memory CD8+ T cells from blood. The source of these receptors is a human donor in good health. Some clones in this sample may be carry-over from other donors' samples.

The rearrangement joins TRBV7-6 to TRBJ2-7; TCRdb gives TRBD2 as the D gene, but with no DNA this cannot be confirmed. CDR1 is SGHVS and CDR2 is FNYEAQ in the germline V gene. This CDR3 contains 17 residues. CDR3 sequence reads: CASSPTSGDPPRGEQYF. The full variable domain, completed using reference TRBV7-6 and TRBJ2-7, is GAGVSQSPRYKVTKRGQDVALRCDPISGHVSLYWYRQALGQGPEFLTYFNYEAQQDKSGLPNDRFSAERPEGSISTLTIQRTEQRDSAMYRCASSPTSGDPPRGEQYFGPGTRLTVT.

The chain recombines TRBV19 with TRBJ1-1; TCRdb proposes TRBD1, but this gene call is untestable without DNA. Germline values: CDR1 LNHDA, CDR2 SQIVND (reference sequence). CDR3 size: 15 residues. The chain's CDR3 is CASRGHLGANTEAFF.

By frequency, this clonotype registers medium-sized. The J gene is TRBJ2-3, the V gene TRBV21-1; there is no DNA to check the TCRdb D call of TRBD1. TRBV21-1 has pseudogene status. CDR3 length: 14 amino acids. The CDR3: CASSLPLLTDTQYF.

This rearrangement joins TRBV28 to TRBJ2-5. The V gene's germline CDR1 is MDHEN and CDR2 SYDVKM. The CDR3 contains 15 residues. The CDR3 sequence: CASSPTAGSRETQYF.

The rearrangement uses TRBV5-4 and TRBJ2-7; the TRBD1 assignment by TCRdb is unverifiable without DNA. CDR1 SGHNT and CDR2 YYREEE come from the germline V gene (reference sequence). The CDR3 extends over 14 amino acids. CDR3 protein: CASSPDLSLYEQYF.